This TCR beta chain was captured in a study of response to subunit inactivated influenza vaccine. Using its own MiXCR run on the RT-PCR reads, TCRdb lists one record per CDR3 protein. The sample carries around 570,000 distinct CDR3 sequences, roughly 12% recorded once. This clonotype was seen a few times. Germline V gene sequence: CDR1 MNHNS, CDR2 SASEGT. Trimming took 5 bases from V and 6 from J; bases not matched to a gene: 10. The CDR3 runs 14 residues. These data were also filed under a second study, of T cells expressing NK-cell markers. That study adds: It was by 5'RACE template switching with UMIs that TCR beta cDNA was made. Investigators obtained TCR beta repertoires from sorted CD3+CD56+NKG2C+, CD3+CD56+NKG2C- and CD3+CD56-NKG2C+ T cells.

The TCR sequence derives from a middle-aged man who received an inactivated influenza vaccine. V usage is TRBV6-1 and J usage is TRBJ2-7; 7 bases are shared with TRBD1. The sample in question was PBMCs from blood, obtained on the day of vaccination. CDR3: CASSRPDRHGEQYF. In DNA, the CDR3 is TGTGCCAGCAGTCGACCGGACAGGCACGGCGAGCAGTACTTC.